This TCR beta chain was found in a study of blood T cell repertoires in COVID-19 (dated by TCRdb to about 2020). General notes on the study: The collaborator samples originated in the United States, Italy and Spain and spanned the acute and convalescent phases of COVID-19. The sample metadata nearly always contained a de-identified subject ID, COVID-19 status, age in years and sex. A freely available public database, intended as a resource for researchers studying the immune response to SARS-CoV-2, is where the repertoires were released. Where available, HLA class I and class II types were taken from metadata supplied by the sample provider and were not determined by assay-based typing. Subjects who had been exposed to COVID-19, were actively infected with it, or had recovered from it provided the deeply sampled blood TCRbeta repertoires that made up the dataset. The samples were drawn from two sources: the first 160 participants of the ongoing ImmuneRACE study, and over 1,000 subjects contributed by 6 global collaborators. The material from the prospective study consisted of cDNA or gDNA derived from T cells, B-cell-depleted T cells, or PBMCs. Results and caveats for the whole study, not just this receptor: The quantity of clinical and demographic metadata differed by source and by participant and was supplied without curation.

Details on this clone: The antigen it recognizes is unknown. No much larger clone exists at a distance of one base, and base qualities are not known.

TCRbeta CDR3 regions were amplified from genomic DNA by means of the immunoSEQ Assay, a bias-controlled multiplex PCR. As for the authors' bioinformatics: The number of nucleated cells in each sample was estimated from the amplification of reference gene primers within the assay. To quantify the absolute abundance of each unique TCRbeta CDR3 rearrangement, sequence reads were collapsed and filtered. For each sample, productive Simpson clonality was calculated by taking the square root of Simpson's diversity index across productive rearrangements. Entries here come from immuneACCESS through TCRdb and include only in-frame sequences with V and J called. Some clones fail to appear in such tables; in the studies checked, an unresolved V gene covers under half of the shortfall, and the cause of the remainder is unknown. Clonal size and the V and J genes are those of that table, whereas D and trimming came from the DNA. The sample records roughly 97,000 clones, roughly 80% of which are singletons. Jointly, the top ten make up approximately 3.6% of the sample.

Each collaborating institution followed its own protocols to collect whole blood in K2EDTA tubes. Collaborator samples were shipped for TCRbeta analysis as frozen whole blood, isolated PBMCs, or DNA extracted from either sample type. The germline V gene yields MDHEN for CDR1 and SYDVKM for CDR2. The germline ends are 11 bases apart after V is trimmed by 1 base and J by 7 bases. The CDR3 runs 14 amino acids, cysteine and phenylalanine included. The retained sequence is limited to the CDR3, 42 bases, with the frame set at the first base. The sequence was obtained from a woman over 75 with active or convalescent COVID-19. In this chain, TRBV28 is recombined with TRBJ2-1, with no confidently assigned D gene. Input material: peripheral blood. The DNA sequence reads TGTGCCAGCAGTTTATTGTCTGGCCTGAATGAGCAGTTCTTC. This yields the protein CASSLLSGLNEQFF.